Below are 16 T cell receptor beta chains sequenced from a single sample in a study of blood T cells in healthy people across ages. For the second PCR, which ran for about 6 to 11 cycles, a sample-barcoded 5' primer and a J-beta primer mix were used. Each CDR3 protein is one row after TCRdb ran MiXCR on the 5' RACE reads. This table has 1.5 million to 2 million distinct CDR3 sequences, roughly 49% appearing once. The sample consisted of blood. These receptors were obtained from a woman between 40 and 55 years old in good health.

The chain recombines TRBV7-2 with TRBJ2-3; TRBD2 might be the D (7 bases). From germline, CDR1 is SGHTA and CDR2 FQGNSA. Between the trimmed V and J ends, which lost 0 bases and 4 bases, there was a span of 14 bases. This CDR3 contains 16 residues. For the CDR3, the DNA is TGTGCCAGCAGCTTAGCGGGGGGGCCCCTCGCAGATACGCAGTATTTT. Amino acid sequence: CASSLAGGPLADTQYF.

The V call is TRBV6-5, the J call TRBJ2-5; TRBD2 aligns across 8 bases. The CDR3 covers 16 residues. Germline V gene lookup returns CDR1 MNHEY and CDR2 SVGAGI. The V segment lost 0 bases and the J segment 5 bases; nucleotides outside the gene matches: 8. CDR3 amino acids: CASSYSMGGGRETQYF. CDR3 DNA: TGTGCCAGCAGTTACTCGATGGGCGGGGGGCGGGAGACCCAGTACTTC.

The V and J genes are TRBV28 and TRBJ2-5; 10 bases match TRBD1. CDR3 length equals 15 residues. V lost 8 bases to trimming and J lost 4 bases; unmatched junction nucleotides: 10. In germline, CDR1 is MDHEN, CDR2 SYDVKM. CDR3: CASDVGTGAGETQYF. As DNA, the CDR3 is TGTGCCAGCGACGTCGGGACAGGGGCGGGAGAGACCCAGTACTTC.

This clonotype was seen only a few times. The chain employs TRBV6-2 or TRBV6-3 and TRBJ2-1, with no clear D. The CDR3 has 19 amino acids. Deletions cut 2 bases from V and 5 bases from J, with 25 bases between. Germline V CDR1 and CDR2: MNHEY, SVGEGT. This CDR3 reads CASSYNRRNSHPYNNEQFF. The CDR3 DNA is TGTGCCAGCAGTTACAACCGAAGGAACTCCCATCCGTACAACAATGAGCAGTTCTTC.

This chain links TRBV7-2 with TRBJ2-6, with D unclear. The CDR3 is made up of 15 amino acids. Trimming took 5 bases from V and 4 from J, leaving 12 bases between them. Germline loops: CDR1 SGHTA, CDR2 FQGNSA. The CDR3 sequence: CASSHRHPGANVLTF. The CDR3 DNA is TGTGCCAGCAGCCACCGACACCCCGGGGCCAACGTCCTGACTTTC. The full variable domain, rest sourced from reference TRBV7-2 and TRBJ2-6, is GAGVSQSPSNKVTEKGKDVELRCDPISGHTALYWYRQSLGQGLEFLIYFQGNSAPDKSGLPSDRFSAERTGGSVSTLTIQRTQQEDSAVYLCASSHRHPGANVLTFGAGSRLTVL.

The chain recombines TRBV4-1 with TRBJ2-3; D is uncertain. Germline-derived CDR1 and CDR2 are MGHRA and YSYEKL. With 0 bases removed from V and 5 bases from J, the gap between germline ends came to 12 bases. CDR3 length equals 15 residues. CDR3 DNA sequence: TGCGCCAGCAGCCAAGACCTTGGACGGCTAGATACGCAGTATTTT. Protein: CASSQDLGRLDTQYF.

This chain joins TRBV6-5 and TRBJ2-5; D is perhaps TRBD1 or TRBD2 (6 bases each). Deletions cut 2 bases from V and 2 bases from J, with 15 bases between. In germline, CDR1 is MNHEY, CDR2 SVGAGI. The CDR3 extends over 16 amino acids. The CDR3 DNA reads TGTGCCAGCAGTTACGGGGGGCGCGCCATACAAGAGACCCAGTACTTC. The encoded protein is CASSYGGRAIQETQYF.

There are many counts of this clonotype. This chain joins TRBV20-1 and TRBJ2-1; D gene unclear. Trimming cost V 6 bases and J 5 bases, with 11 bases left between them. Looked up from germline, CDR1 is DFQATT and CDR2 is SNEGSKA (reference sequence). This CDR3 spans 12 amino acids. The CDR3 loop is CSAPDQNNEQFF. CDR3 coding DNA: TGCAGTGCCCCGGACCAAAACAATGAGCAGTTCTTC.

V is TRBV28 and J is TRBJ2-4; 7 nucleotides match TRBD2. CDR3 size: 16 residues. V shed 5 bases, J shed 2 bases, and the junction held 9 bases outside the gene matches. Germline V gives CDR1 MDHEN, CDR2 SYDVKM. The CDR3 region is CASSLGEGWTKNIQYF. For the CDR3, the DNA is TGTGCCAGCAGTCTAGGGGAGGGGTGGACCAAAAACATTCAGTACTTC.

The chain links TRBV27 to TRBJ2-3; 8 bases match TRBD2. The germline gives CDR1 MNHEY, CDR2 SMNVEV (reference sequence). The CDR3 length is 14 residues. The ends lost 9 bases at V and 1 base at J; junction bases unmatched: 6. The CDR3 nucleotides are TGTGCCAGTTTTAAGCGGGGGCGCACAGATACGCAGTATTTT. It specifies CASFKRGRTDTQYF.

The chain joins TRBV20-1 to TRBJ2-5; 7 nucleotides align to TRBD2. Per germline, CDR1 DFQATT and CDR2 SNEGSKA (reference sequence). Germline trimming cut 5 bases from V and 11 bases from J; bases unmatched to any gene: 17. This CDR3 contains 14 residues. CDR3 loop: CSASGLVGYNEQYF. The DNA for the CDR3 is TGCAGTGCTTCCGGACTAGTGGGGTACAATGAGCAGTACTTC.

This chain uses TRBV5-5 with TRBJ1-6; possibly TRBD1 for D (5 bases). There are 15 residues in the CDR3. CDR1 is SGHKS and CDR2 is YYEKEE in the germline V gene (reference sequence). Trimming removed 4 bases at V and 5 bases at J, with 13 bases between. The CDR3 coding sequence is TGTGCCAGCAGCAGCCGAGACAGTGATAATTCACCCCTCCACTTT. Protein sequence: CASSSRDSDNSPLHF.

This clonotype was detected only a few times. The rearrangement joins TRBV12-3 or TRBV12-4 to TRBJ1-5, with 7 bases matching TRBD1. Trimming cost V 6 bases and J 1 base; bases outside gene matches: 3. This CDR3 has 14 amino acids. CDR3 loop: CASRRQGSNQPQHF. The CDR3 nucleotides are TGTGCCAGCAGGAGACAGGGAAGCAATCAGCCCCAGCATTTT.

This clonotype was recorded only once. The gene calls are TRBV18 and TRBJ2-5; unclear D gene. This CDR3 is built from 15 residues. Trimming shortened V by 0 bases and J by 3 bases, and 11 bases separated the two germline ends. From germline, CDR1 is KGHSH and CDR2 LQKENI. CDR3 protein: CASSPPGGREETQYF. The CDR3 coding sequence is TGTGCCAGCTCACCACCGGGTGGACGGGAAGAGACCCAGTACTTC.

This chain uses TRBV5-5 with TRBJ2-1; 8 nucleotides match TRBD1. Germline V gene sequence: CDR1 SGHKS, CDR2 YYEKEE (reference sequence). Trimming cost V 5 bases and J 6 bases; bases outside gene matches: 7. The CDR3 spans 14 residues. The CDR3 loop is CASSSRTGLNEQFF. CDR3 sequence (DNA): TGTGCCAGCAGTTCAAGGACAGGGCTCAATGAGCAGTTCTTC.

The V gene is TRBV10-3, the J gene TRBJ2-3; D gene unclear. Germline-derived CDR1 and CDR2 are ENHRY and SYGVKD. CDR3 length: 11 residues. The V end was cut by 6 bases, the J end by 3 bases, with 4 bases between. CDR3 loop: CAIRRTDTQYF. For the CDR3, the DNA is TGTGCCATCAGACGAACAGATACGCAGTATTTT.